A single T cell receptor beta chain is shown here with its context. The sample originates from a study of blood T cell repertoires in COVID-19. The germline V gene encodes CDR1 SEHNR and CDR2 FQNEAQ (reference sequence). Deletions cut 5 bases from V and 3 bases from J, with 13 bases between. The CDR3 contains 14 residues. Measured with immunoSEQ multiplex PCR; TCRdb has only the in-frame clones, and not every one. The sample holds a few hundred thousand clones, under 90% seen once. This chain connects TRBV7-9 to TRBJ1-1; tentative D call: TRBD1 (5 bases). The sample consisted of PBMCs or T cells enriched from blood (not recorded which). The TCR comes from a man in his thirties or forties with acute COVID-19. CDR3 sequence (DNA): TGTGCCAGCAGCATCGGGGGAATAGACACTGAAGCTTTCTTT. Its translation: CASSIGGIDTEAFF. The entire variable domain, with the rest obtained from reference TRBV7-9 and TRBJ1-1, is as follows: DTGVSQNPRHKITKRGQNVTFRCDPISEHNRLYWYRQTLGQGPEFLTYFQNEAQLEKSRLLSDRFSAERPKGSFSTLEIQRTEQGDSAMYLCASSIGGIDTEAFFGQGTRLTVV.